This is a list of T cell receptor beta chains from one sample in a study of blood T cell repertoires in COVID-19. Libraries were prepared by immunoSEQ multiplex PCR; TCRdb keeps only in-frame clonotypes and omits some of them. The sample contains over 70,000 clones, approximately 82% of which appear only once. Sequencing was performed on peripheral blood. The origin of the receptors is a man aged 55 to 70 with acute or convalescent COVID-19. The CDR3 runs from the conserved cysteine through the conserved F or W. Each record gives: D gene, V gene, CDR3 length, J gene, clone size, CDR3 DNA, CDR3 protein. D genes are given only for firm matches. Size is stated for part of the rows, as once, few or many counts, or as a class when the clone is expanded.

d_call: TRBD1
v_call: TRBV29-1
cdr3_length: 12
j_call: TRBJ2-7
clone_size: NA
cdr3_nt: TGCAGCGTCGGACAGGGGCGCTACGAGCAGTACTTC
cdr3_aa: CSVGQGRYEQYF

d_call: NA
v_call: TRBV11-2
cdr3_length: 15
j_call: TRBJ2-1
clone_size: once
cdr3_nt: TGTGCCAGCAGCTTAGACAGGGGACCCTACAATGAGCAGTTCTTC
cdr3_aa: CASSLDRGPYNEQFF

d_call: NA
v_call: TRBV11-3
cdr3_length: 15
j_call: TRBJ2-1
clone_size: NA
cdr3_nt: TGTGCCAGCAGCTTAGGCGGTTATAGCTATAATGAGCAGTTCTTC
cdr3_aa: CASSLGGYSYNEQFF

d_call: NA
v_call: TRBV29-1
cdr3_length: 12
j_call: TRBJ1-1
clone_size: NA
cdr3_nt: TGCAGCGTTGAAGATCGGAACACTGAAGCTTTCTTT
cdr3_aa: CSVEDRNTEAFF

d_call: TRBD1
v_call: TRBV6-5
cdr3_length: 14
j_call: TRBJ2-7
clone_size: NA
cdr3_nt: TGTGCCAGCAGTCCAGACAGGGACGTAAACGAGCAGTACTTC
cdr3_aa: CASSPDRDVNEQYF

d_call: TRBD1
v_call: TRBV7-9
cdr3_length: 13
j_call: TRBJ2-7
clone_size: NA
cdr3_nt: TGTGCCGGGGGACAGGTTGGTTCCTACGAGCAGTACTTC
cdr3_aa: CAGGQVGSYEQYF

d_call: TRBD2
v_call: TRBV11-3
cdr3_length: 15
j_call: TRBJ2-1
clone_size: NA
cdr3_nt: TGTGCCAGCAGCTTAGGGGCTAGCGGGGGTAATGAGCAGTTCTTC
cdr3_aa: CASSLGASGGNEQFF

d_call: TRBD1
v_call: TRBV5-4
cdr3_length: 16
j_call: TRBJ2-2
clone_size: NA
cdr3_nt: TGTGCCAGCCGTAGGGGGCAGGGCGCGAACACCGGGGAGCTGTTTTTT
cdr3_aa: CASRRGQGANTGELFF

d_call: NA
v_call: TRBV2
cdr3_length: 14
j_call: TRBJ2-2
clone_size: NA
cdr3_nt: TGTGCCAGCAGTGAAGAGCGGTACACCGGGGAGCTGTTTTTT
cdr3_aa: CASSEERYTGELFF

d_call: NA
v_call: TRBV6-6
cdr3_length: 11
j_call: TRBJ1-2
clone_size: NA
cdr3_nt: TGTGCCAGCAATCAATACTATGGCTACACCTTC
cdr3_aa: CASNQYYGYTF

d_call: NA
v_call: TRBV12-3/TRBV12-4
cdr3_length: 13
j_call: TRBJ1-1
clone_size: NA
cdr3_nt: TGTGCCAGCAGTCTCCAGTGGAACACTGAAGCTTTCTTT
cdr3_aa: CASSLQWNTEAFF

d_call: NA
v_call: TRBV11-3
cdr3_length: 15
j_call: TRBJ2-3
clone_size: NA
cdr3_nt: TGTGCCAGCAGTCGCGCCGGGAGTCGCACAGATACGCAGTATTTT
cdr3_aa: CASSRAGSRTDTQYF

d_call: TRBD1
v_call: TRBV5-1
cdr3_length: 15
j_call: TRBJ2-7
clone_size: NA
cdr3_nt: TGCGCCAGCCACGATCCCGGGACAGGTGTCTCCGAGCAGTACTTC
cdr3_aa: CASHDPGTGVSEQYF

d_call: TRBD1
v_call: TRBV5-1
cdr3_length: 17
j_call: TRBJ1-3
clone_size: NA
cdr3_nt: TGCGCCAGCAGCTTGGCGGGACAGGGTGGCTCTGGAAACACCATATATTTT
cdr3_aa: CASSLAGQGGSGNTIYF

d_call: NA
v_call: TRBV7-2
cdr3_length: 14
j_call: TRBJ2-7
clone_size: few
cdr3_nt: TGTGCCAGCAGTCCCGGGACACCCGCCGGCGAGCAGTACTTC
cdr3_aa: CASSPGTPAGEQYF

d_call: NA
v_call: TRBV5-8
cdr3_length: 18
j_call: TRBJ1-1
clone_size: NA
cdr3_nt: TGTGCCAGCACTCCTTACTGGGGGACATGGGGGCAACACACTGAAGCTTTCTTT
cdr3_aa: CASTPYWGTWGQHTEAFF

d_call: TRBD1
v_call: TRBV28
cdr3_length: 18
j_call: TRBJ1-6
clone_size: NA
cdr3_nt: TGTGCCAGCAGTCTCGAAGGGACAGGGGCGATCTATAATTCACCCCTCCACTTT
cdr3_aa: CASSLEGTGAIYNSPLHF

d_call: NA
v_call: TRBV6-5
cdr3_length: 15
j_call: TRBJ2-1
clone_size: NA
cdr3_nt: TGTGCCAGCAGTTACTCATCCGGGTCTTACAATGAGCAGTTCTTC
cdr3_aa: CASSYSSGSYNEQFF

d_call: NA
v_call: TRBV6-2/TRBV6-3
cdr3_length: 13
j_call: TRBJ2-7
clone_size: NA
cdr3_nt: TGTGCCAGCAGTTATGCGGGCAGGTCCGAGCAGTACTTC
cdr3_aa: CASSYAGRSEQYF

d_call: NA
v_call: TRBV2
cdr3_length: 12
j_call: TRBJ1-1
clone_size: NA
cdr3_nt: TGTGCCAGCAGTGGGGGGGTTAGTGAAGCTTTCTTT
cdr3_aa: CASSGGVSEAFF

d_call: NA
v_call: TRBV28
cdr3_length: 15
j_call: TRBJ2-1
clone_size: NA
cdr3_nt: TGTGCCAGCAGGGGGATAAGCGGGTCATACAATGAGCAGTTCTTC
cdr3_aa: CASRGISGSYNEQFF

d_call: TRBD1
v_call: TRBV15
cdr3_length: 14
j_call: TRBJ1-1
clone_size: NA
cdr3_nt: TGTGCCACCAGCCGAGACAGGGGGAACACTGAAGCTTTCTTT
cdr3_aa: CATSRDRGNTEAFF

d_call: NA
v_call: TRBV27
cdr3_length: 15
j_call: TRBJ2-7
clone_size: NA
cdr3_nt: TGTGCCAGCAGTTTCGTCGGACGCGGGTCTTACGAGCAGTACTTC
cdr3_aa: CASSFVGRGSYEQYF

d_call: TRBD1
v_call: TRBV7-2
cdr3_length: 16
j_call: TRBJ1-5
clone_size: few
cdr3_nt: TGTGCCAGCAGCTTAGCCTTGGACAGGTTCAATCAGCCCCAGCATTTT
cdr3_aa: CASSLALDRFNQPQHF

d_call: TRBD1
v_call: TRBV5-4
cdr3_length: 16
j_call: TRBJ1-2
clone_size: few
cdr3_nt: TGTGCCAGCAGCGACCGGACAGGAAACTCTAACTATGGCTACACCTTC
cdr3_aa: CASSDRTGNSNYGYTF

d_call: TRBD1
v_call: TRBV27
cdr3_length: 16
j_call: TRBJ2-6
clone_size: NA
cdr3_nt: TGTGCCAGCAGTACCCTACAGGGGGGTGGGGCCAACGTCCTGACTTTC
cdr3_aa: CASSTLQGGGANVLTF

d_call: NA
v_call: TRBV5-6
cdr3_length: 15
j_call: TRBJ2-7
clone_size: NA
cdr3_nt: TGTGCCAGCAGCTTTGACACGTCCTTATCCTACGAGCAGTACTTC
cdr3_aa: CASSFDTSLSYEQYF

d_call: NA
v_call: TRBV7-2
cdr3_length: 11
j_call: TRBJ1-2
clone_size: NA
cdr3_nt: TGTGCCAGCAGCTCCGCGGTGGGCTACACCTTC
cdr3_aa: CASSSAVGYTF

d_call: NA
v_call: TRBV5-1
cdr3_length: 14
j_call: TRBJ2-1
clone_size: NA
cdr3_nt: TGCGCCAGCACTGAGGGAAGAGCCTACAATGAGCAGTTCTTC
cdr3_aa: CASTEGRAYNEQFF

d_call: TRBD1
v_call: TRBV6-5
cdr3_length: 14
j_call: TRBJ1-1
clone_size: NA
cdr3_nt: TGTGCCAGCAGCCGACAGGGGGGTACCACTGAAGCTTTCTTT
cdr3_aa: CASSRQGGTTEAFF

d_call: NA
v_call: TRBV4-3
cdr3_length: 15
j_call: TRBJ1-3
clone_size: NA
cdr3_nt: TGCGCCAGCAGCCAAGATGGGGGGGTTGGAAACACCATATATTTT
cdr3_aa: CASSQDGGVGNTIYF

d_call: TRBD2
v_call: TRBV18
cdr3_length: 16
j_call: TRBJ2-2
clone_size: NA
cdr3_nt: TGTGCCAGCTCACCAATTCTAGCGGGAGTATCCGGGGAGCTGTTTTTT
cdr3_aa: CASSPILAGVSGELFF

d_call: TRBD1
v_call: TRBV24-1
cdr3_length: 15
j_call: TRBJ2-1
clone_size: NA
cdr3_nt: TGTGCCACCAGTGATTTTACAGGGGGCAAGAATGAGCAGTTCTTC
cdr3_aa: CATSDFTGGKNEQFF

d_call: NA
v_call: TRBV27
cdr3_length: 13
j_call: TRBJ1-5
clone_size: NA
cdr3_nt: TGTGCCAGCAGCGACAGAAGCAATCAGCCCCAGCATTTT
cdr3_aa: CASSDRSNQPQHF

d_call: NA
v_call: TRBV19
cdr3_length: 14
j_call: TRBJ1-3
clone_size: NA
cdr3_nt: TGTGCCAGTACGCGGGTGAGCTCTGGAAACACCATATATTTT
cdr3_aa: CASTRVSSGNTIYF

d_call: NA
v_call: TRBV6-6
cdr3_length: 16
j_call: TRBJ2-7
clone_size: NA
cdr3_nt: TGTGCCAGCAGTCCCCTATCTGGGGGGAGCTCCTACGAGCAGTACTTC
cdr3_aa: CASSPLSGGSSYEQYF

d_call: NA
v_call: TRBV5-8
cdr3_length: 16
j_call: TRBJ2-5
clone_size: NA
cdr3_nt: TGTGCCAGCATCTATCTCTTGACAGGGGAGGGAGAGACCCAGTACTTC
cdr3_aa: CASIYLLTGEGETQYF

d_call: TRBD1
v_call: TRBV3-1/TRBV3-2
cdr3_length: 16
j_call: TRBJ2-5
clone_size: few
cdr3_nt: TGTGCCAGCAGCCCCCGGACAGGAGAGGGCCAAGAGACCCAGTACTTC
cdr3_aa: CASSPRTGEGQETQYF

d_call: NA
v_call: TRBV14
cdr3_length: 14
j_call: TRBJ1-2
clone_size: NA
cdr3_nt: TGTGCCAGCAGCCAAGACAGGGGACTATATGGCTACACCTTC
cdr3_aa: CASSQDRGLYGYTF

d_call: NA
v_call: TRBV18
cdr3_length: 13
j_call: TRBJ1-2
clone_size: NA
cdr3_nt: TGTGCCAGCTCACCCGACAGGTTAAGGGGCTACACCTTC
cdr3_aa: CASSPDRLRGYTF

d_call: NA
v_call: TRBV2
cdr3_length: 15
j_call: TRBJ1-1
clone_size: NA
cdr3_nt: TGTGCCAGCCGGTACCTACAGGGTCAGAACACTGAAGCTTTCTTT
cdr3_aa: CASRYLQGQNTEAFF

d_call: TRBD1
v_call: TRBV5-1
cdr3_length: 15
j_call: TRBJ1-4
clone_size: NA
cdr3_nt: TGCGCCAGCAGCGTACAGGGGGCGGCTAATGAAAAACTGTTTTTT
cdr3_aa: CASSVQGAANEKLFF

d_call: NA
v_call: TRBV19
cdr3_length: 13
j_call: TRBJ1-6
clone_size: NA
cdr3_nt: TGTGCCAGTAGTAGCAGGGGTTGGTCACCCCTCCACTTT
cdr3_aa: CASSSRGWSPLHF

d_call: NA
v_call: TRBV5-1
cdr3_length: 15
j_call: TRBJ1-1
clone_size: NA
cdr3_nt: TGCGCCAGCAGCTCGGGTCGGCAGGGCAACACTGAAGCTTTCTTT
cdr3_aa: CASSSGRQGNTEAFF

d_call: NA
v_call: TRBV6-7
cdr3_length: 16
j_call: TRBJ1-5
clone_size: few
cdr3_nt: TGTGCCAGCAGTTACCCCGACCGGGAGCCCTATCAGCCCCAGCATTTT
cdr3_aa: CASSYPDREPYQPQHF

d_call: NA
v_call: TRBV5-4
cdr3_length: 13
j_call: TRBJ1-1
clone_size: NA
cdr3_nt: TGTGCCAGCAGCTCCAAACCGGAGATTGAAGCTTTCTTT
cdr3_aa: CASSSKPEIEAFF

d_call: TRBD1
v_call: TRBV9
cdr3_length: 15
j_call: TRBJ1-2
clone_size: NA
cdr3_nt: TGTGCCAGCAGCGTCATGGCAGGGGGCGCTTATGGCTACACCTTC
cdr3_aa: CASSVMAGGAYGYTF

d_call: NA
v_call: TRBV5-1
cdr3_length: 14
j_call: TRBJ1-2
clone_size: NA
cdr3_nt: TGCGCCAGCGGTTCAGGACAGTCAGCCTATGGCTACACCTTC
cdr3_aa: CASGSGQSAYGYTF

d_call: NA
v_call: TRBV28
cdr3_length: 13
j_call: TRBJ1-5
clone_size: NA
cdr3_nt: TGTGCCAGCAGGGGGCAGGGCCCTCAGCCCCAGCATTTT
cdr3_aa: CASRGQGPQPQHF

d_call: TRBD1
v_call: TRBV7-8
cdr3_length: 16
j_call: TRBJ1-3
clone_size: NA
cdr3_nt: TGTGCCAGCAGCCAGGGACAGGCCATCTCTGGAAACACCATATATTTT
cdr3_aa: CASSQGQAISGNTIYF

d_call: NA
v_call: TRBV5-1
cdr3_length: 18
j_call: TRBJ2-2
clone_size: NA
cdr3_nt: TGCGCCAGCAGCCTATTATTCCCAGGGGCTTTTAACACCGGGGAGCTGTTTTTT
cdr3_aa: CASSLLFPGAFNTGELFF

d_call: TRBD2
v_call: TRBV5-5
cdr3_length: 16
j_call: TRBJ2-7
clone_size: NA
cdr3_nt: TGTGCCAGCAGCATCCGACTAGCGGGAGGGACCTACGAGCAGTACTTC
cdr3_aa: CASSIRLAGGTYEQYF

d_call: TRBD1
v_call: TRBV6-1
cdr3_length: 16
j_call: TRBJ2-7
clone_size: many
cdr3_nt: TGTGCCAGCAGTGAAGGTCCGGACAGGGTCTCCTACGAGCAGTACTTC
cdr3_aa: CASSEGPDRVSYEQYF